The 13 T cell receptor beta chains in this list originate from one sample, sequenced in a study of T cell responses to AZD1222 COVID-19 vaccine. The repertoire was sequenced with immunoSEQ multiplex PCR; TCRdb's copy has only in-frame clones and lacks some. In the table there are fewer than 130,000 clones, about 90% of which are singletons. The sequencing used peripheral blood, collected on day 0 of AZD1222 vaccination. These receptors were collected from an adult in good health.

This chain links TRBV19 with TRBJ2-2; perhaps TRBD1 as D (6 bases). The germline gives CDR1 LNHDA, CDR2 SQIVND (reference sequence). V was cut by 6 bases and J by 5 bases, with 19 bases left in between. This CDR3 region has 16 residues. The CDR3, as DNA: TGTGCCAGTAGACCCACGCACAGGGTTTTGACCGGGGAGCTGTTTTTT. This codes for CASRPTHRVLTGELFF.

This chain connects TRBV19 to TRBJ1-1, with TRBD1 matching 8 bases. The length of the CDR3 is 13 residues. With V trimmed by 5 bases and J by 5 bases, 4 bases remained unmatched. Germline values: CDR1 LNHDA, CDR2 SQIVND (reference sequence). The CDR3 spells CASSETGVTEAFF. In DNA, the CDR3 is TGTGCCAGTAGTGAGACAGGGGTTACTGAAGCTTTCTTT. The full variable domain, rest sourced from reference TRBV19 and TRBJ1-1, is DGGITQSPKYLFRKEGQNVTLSCEQNLNHDAMYWYRQDPGQGLRLIYYSQIVNDFQKGDIAEGYSVSREKKESFPLTVTSAQKNPTAFYLCASSETGVTEAFFGQGTRLTVV.

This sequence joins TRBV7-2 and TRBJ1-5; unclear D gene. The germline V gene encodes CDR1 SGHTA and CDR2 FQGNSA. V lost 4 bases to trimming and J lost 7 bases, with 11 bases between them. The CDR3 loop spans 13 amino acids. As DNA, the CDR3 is TGTGCCAGCAGCTCCTTTTCGAGCCAGCCCCAGCATTTT. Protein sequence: CASSSFSSQPQHF.

The CDR3 reads CAWTPQGNPSAEKLFF. The DNA of the CDR3 is TGTGCCTGGACCCCCCAGGGCAATCCATCGGCTGAAAAACTGTTTTTT. V and J are TRBV30 and TRBJ1-4, with D perhaps matching TRBD1 (5 bases). CDR3 length: 16 residues. Germline lookup yields CDR1 GTSNPN and CDR2 SVGIG (reference sequence). Trimming pared 4 bases from V and 7 bases from J, leaving 22 bases between.

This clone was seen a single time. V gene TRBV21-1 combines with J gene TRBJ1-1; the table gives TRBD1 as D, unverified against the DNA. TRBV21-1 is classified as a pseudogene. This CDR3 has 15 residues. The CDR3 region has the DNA TGTGCCAGCAGCAAAGTGGAGGGGGCCCACCATGAAGCTTTCTTT. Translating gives CASSKVEGAHHEAFF.

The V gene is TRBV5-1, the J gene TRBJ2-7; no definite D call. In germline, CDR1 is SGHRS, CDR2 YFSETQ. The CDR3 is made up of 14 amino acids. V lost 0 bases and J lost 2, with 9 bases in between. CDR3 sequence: CASSLEADPYEQYF. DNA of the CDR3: TGCGCCAGCAGCTTGGAGGCCGACCCCTACGAGCAGTACTTC.

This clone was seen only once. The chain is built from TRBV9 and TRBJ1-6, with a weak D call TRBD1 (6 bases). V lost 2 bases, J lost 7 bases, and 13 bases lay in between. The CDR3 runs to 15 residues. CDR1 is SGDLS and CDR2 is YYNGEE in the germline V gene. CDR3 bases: TGTGCCAGCAGCGTGGGGGGGGCGCTCAATTCACCCCTCCACTTT. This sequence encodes CASSVGGALNSPLHF.

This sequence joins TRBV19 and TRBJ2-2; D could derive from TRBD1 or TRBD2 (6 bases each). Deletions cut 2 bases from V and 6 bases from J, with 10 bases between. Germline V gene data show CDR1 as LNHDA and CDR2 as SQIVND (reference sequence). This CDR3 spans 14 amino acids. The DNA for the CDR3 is TGTGCCAGTAGTATAAGGGGGGCCCCCGGGGAGCTGTTTTTT. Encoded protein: CASSIRGAPGELFF.

CDR3 nucleotide sequence: TGTGCCAGCAGCTTGGAGGGTTCGAGCGGACTGATTAGTACTGAAGCTTTCTTT. Its translation: CASSLEGSSGLISTEAFF. This chain connects TRBV5-6 to TRBJ1-1; D unclear. The germline V gene encodes CDR1 SGHDT and CDR2 YYEEEE. V gave up 0 bases and J gave up 5 bases, with 23 bases separating them. The CDR3 length is 18 residues.

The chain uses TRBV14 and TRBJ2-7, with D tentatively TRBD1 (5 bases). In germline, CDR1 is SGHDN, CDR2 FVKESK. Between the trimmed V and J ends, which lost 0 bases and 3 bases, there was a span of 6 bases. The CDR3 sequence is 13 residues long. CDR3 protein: CASSQDTGYEQYF. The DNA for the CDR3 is TGTGCCAGCAGCCAAGACACAGGCTACGAGCAGTACTTC.

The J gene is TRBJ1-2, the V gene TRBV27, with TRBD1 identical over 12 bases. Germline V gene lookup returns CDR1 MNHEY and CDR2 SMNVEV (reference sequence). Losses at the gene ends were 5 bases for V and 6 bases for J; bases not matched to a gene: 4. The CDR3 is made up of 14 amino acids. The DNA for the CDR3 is TGTGCCAGCAGTGCCGGGACAGGGGGCAATGGCTACACCTTC. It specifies CASSAGTGGNGYTF.

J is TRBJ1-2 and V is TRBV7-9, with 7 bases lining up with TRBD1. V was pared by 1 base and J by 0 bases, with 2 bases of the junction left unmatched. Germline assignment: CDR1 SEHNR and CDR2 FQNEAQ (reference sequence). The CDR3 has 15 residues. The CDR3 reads CASSLGDRPNYGYTF. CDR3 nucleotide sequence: TGTGCCAGCAGCTTAGGGGACAGACCTAACTATGGCTACACCTTC.

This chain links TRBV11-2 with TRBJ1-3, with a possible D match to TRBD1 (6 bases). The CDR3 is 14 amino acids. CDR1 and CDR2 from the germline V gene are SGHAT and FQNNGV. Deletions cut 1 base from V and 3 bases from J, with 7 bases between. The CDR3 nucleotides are TGTGCCAGCAGCTTAGGGGGGCTTGGAAACACCATATATTTT. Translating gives CASSLGGLGNTIYF. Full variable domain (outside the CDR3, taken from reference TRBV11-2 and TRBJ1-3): EAGVAQSPRYKIIEKRQSVAFWCNPISGHATLYWYQQILGQGPKLLIQFQNNGVVDDSQLPKDRFSAERLKGVDSTLKIQPAKLEDSAVYLCASSLGGLGNTIYFGEGSWLTVV.